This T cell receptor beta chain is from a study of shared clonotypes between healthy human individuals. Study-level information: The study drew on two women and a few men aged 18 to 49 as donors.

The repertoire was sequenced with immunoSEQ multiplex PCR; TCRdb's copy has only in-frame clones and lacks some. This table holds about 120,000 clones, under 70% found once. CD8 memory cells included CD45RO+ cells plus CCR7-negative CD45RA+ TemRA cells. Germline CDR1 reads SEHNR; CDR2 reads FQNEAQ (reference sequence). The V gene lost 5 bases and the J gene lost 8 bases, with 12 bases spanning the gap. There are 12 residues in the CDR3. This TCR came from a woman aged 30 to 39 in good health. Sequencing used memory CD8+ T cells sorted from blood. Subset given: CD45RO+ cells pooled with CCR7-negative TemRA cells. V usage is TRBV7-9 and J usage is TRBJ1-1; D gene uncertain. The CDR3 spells CASSTLHKEAFF. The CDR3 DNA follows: TGTGCCAGCAGCACACTTCATAAAGAAGCTTTCTTT.